This TCR beta chain comes out of a study of T-cell memory formation after mild COVID-19. Study-wide results and caveats: The study found contracting CD4+ clones mainly in CM and EM and contracting CD8+ clones in EMRA. Clones contracting across day 15 to 85 had a balanced CD4/CD8 profile; later expanding clones leaned CD4+. Some responding clones appeared in pre-infection memory, suggesting cross-reactive memory joined.

CDR3 length equals 15 residues. V shed 6 bases, J shed 2 bases, and the junction held 12 bases outside the gene matches. The germline gives CDR1 SQVTM, CDR2 ANQGSEA. On this clonotype: What it recognizes is unknown.

In TCRdb, the 5' RACE reads were re-called with MiXCR into one record per CDR3 protein. Found here are about 200,000 distinct CDR3 sequences, about 9.2% of them singletons; the top ten hold around 3.3%. Source material: PBMCs or a T cell subset sorted from them (not recorded which). This sequence originates from a man younger than 35 who had mild COVID-19 (a few samples of this study predate the infection). Cell type and time point are not known. The rearrangement uses TRBV29-1 and TRBJ2-5; 7 bases align to TRBD1. The CDR3 reads CSVGTAAYSQETQYF. Here the CDR3 DNA reads TGCAGCGTCGGGACAGCCGCATACTCTCAAGAGACCCAGTACTTC.